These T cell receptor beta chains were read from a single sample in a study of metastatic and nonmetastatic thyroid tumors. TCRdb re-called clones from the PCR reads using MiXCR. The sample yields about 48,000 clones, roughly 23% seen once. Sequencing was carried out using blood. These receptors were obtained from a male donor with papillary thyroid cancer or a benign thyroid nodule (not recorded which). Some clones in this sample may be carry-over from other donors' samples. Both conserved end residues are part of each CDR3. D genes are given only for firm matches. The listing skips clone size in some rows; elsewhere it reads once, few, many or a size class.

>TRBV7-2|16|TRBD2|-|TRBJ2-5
TGTGCCAGCAGCTTAGTCGGGACTAGCGGGCAAGAGACCCAGTACTTC
CASSLVGTSGQETQYF
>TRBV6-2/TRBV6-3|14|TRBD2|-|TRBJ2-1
TGTGCCAGCACTAGCGGGAGCTCCTACAATGAGCAGTTCTTC
CASTSGSSYNEQFF
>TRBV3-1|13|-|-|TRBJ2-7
TGTGCCAGCAGCCAAGAAGGAAGTTACGAGCAGTACTTC
CASSQEGSYEQYF
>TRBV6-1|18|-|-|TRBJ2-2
TGTGCCAGCAGTGATCTCCCCCAGGTCGCGGGGAACACCGGGGAGCTGTTTTTT
CASSDLPQVAGNTGELFF
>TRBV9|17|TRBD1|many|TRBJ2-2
TGTGCCAGCAGCGAACCCCTGGACAGGGCGAACACCGGGGAGCTGTTTTTT
CASSEPLDRANTGELFF
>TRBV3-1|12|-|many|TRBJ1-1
TGTGCCAGCAGCCAATCGGCCACTGAAGCTTTCTTT
CASSQSATEAFF
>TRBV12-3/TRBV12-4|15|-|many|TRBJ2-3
TGTGCCAGCAGTTCTCAGGCGGGGCGCACAGATACGCAGTATTTT
CASSSQAGRTDTQYF
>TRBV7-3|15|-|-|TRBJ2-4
TGTGCCAGCAGCCAAACCGACAGGGAGGGAAACATTCAGTACTTC
CASSQTDREGNIQYF
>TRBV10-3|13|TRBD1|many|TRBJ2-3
TGTGCCACCGGGACAGGGACCACAGATACGCAGTATTTT
CATGTGTTDTQYF
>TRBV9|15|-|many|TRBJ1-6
TGTGCCAGCAGCAGGTCAGGGGATCGGAATTCACCCCTCCACTTT
CASSRSGDRNSPLHF
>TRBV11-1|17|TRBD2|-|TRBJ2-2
TGTGCCAGCAGCCGCCAGGGGCTAGCGGGGGACACCGGGGGGCTGTTTTTT
CASSRQGLAGDTGGLFF
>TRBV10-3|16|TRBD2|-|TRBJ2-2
TGTGCCACCAGGACTAGCGGGAGTGGGGGCACCGGGGAGCTGTTTTTT
CATRTSGSGGTGELFF
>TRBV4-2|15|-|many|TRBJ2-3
TGTGCCAGCAGCCAAGCGGGCATAAGCACAGATACGCAGTATTTT
CASSQAGISTDTQYF
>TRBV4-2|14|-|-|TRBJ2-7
TGTGCCAGCAGCCAAGATCCATCCGTCGACGAGCAGTACTTC
CASSQDPSVDEQYF
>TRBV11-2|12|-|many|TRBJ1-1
TGTGCCAGTAAAACTGTGAGGACTGAAGCTTTCTTT
CASKTVRTEAFF
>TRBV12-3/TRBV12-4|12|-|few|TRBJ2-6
TGTGCCAGCAGGGCTGGGGCCAACGTCCTGACTTTC
CASRAGANVLTF
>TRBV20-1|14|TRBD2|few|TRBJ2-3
TGCAGTGCCGAGGGTACTAGCGGGAGGGTTACGCAGTATTTT
CSAEGTSGRVTQYF
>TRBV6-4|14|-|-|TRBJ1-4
TGTGCCAGCAGCGCCGGGACATGGGAAGAAAAACTGTTTTTT
CASSAGTWEEKLFF
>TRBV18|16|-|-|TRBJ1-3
TGTGCCAGCTCTCCAGTCGCGGGTGAAACCGGAAACACCATATATTTT
CASSPVAGETGNTIYF
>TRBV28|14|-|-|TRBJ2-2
TGTGCCAGCAGTCCCTCTAGCGCAAGCGGGGAGCTGTTTTTT
CASSPSSASGELFF
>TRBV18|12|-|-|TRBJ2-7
TGTGCCAGCTCGCCCGACGGCTACGAGCAGTACTTC
CASSPDGYEQYF
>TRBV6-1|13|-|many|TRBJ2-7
TGTGCCAGCAACGGGACACCGACCTACGAGCAGTACTTC
CASNGTPTYEQYF
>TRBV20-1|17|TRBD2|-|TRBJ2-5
TGCAGTGCTCCGACTTCCTTAGCGGGATCGTACCAAGAGACCCAGTACTTC
CSAPTSLAGSYQETQYF
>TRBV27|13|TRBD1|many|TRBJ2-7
TGTGCCAGCAGTTTGCAGGGGGAATACGAGCAGTACTTC
CASSLQGEYEQYF
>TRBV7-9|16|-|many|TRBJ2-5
TGTGCCAGCAGCTCTCTTCACTTGGGGTATCAAGAGACCCAGTACTTC
CASSSLHLGYQETQYF
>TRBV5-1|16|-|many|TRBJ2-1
TGCGCCAGCAGCCTGGGACTTGGGAGCTCCTACAATGAGCAGTTCTTC
CASSLGLGSSYNEQFF
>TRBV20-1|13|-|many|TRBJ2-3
TGCAGTGCTGAGACAGTCATCGGGGATACGCAGTATTTT
CSAETVIGDTQYF
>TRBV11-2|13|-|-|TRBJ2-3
TGTGCCAGCAGCTTAGCGTCCCCAGATACGCAGTATTTT
CASSLASPDTQYF
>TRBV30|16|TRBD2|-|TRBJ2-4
TGTGCCTGGAGTGAAGGTAGCGGGGGGGCCAGGGACATTCAGTACTTC
CAWSEGSGGARDIQYF
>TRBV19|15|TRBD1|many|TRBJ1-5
TGTGCCAGTAGTCCTAGGGACAGGGGAGGACAGCCCCAGCATTTT
CASSPRDRGGQPQHF
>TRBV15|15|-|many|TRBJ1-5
TGTGCCACCAGCAGAGGCAGGGAGGGCAATCAGCCCCAGCATTTT
CATSRGREGNQPQHF